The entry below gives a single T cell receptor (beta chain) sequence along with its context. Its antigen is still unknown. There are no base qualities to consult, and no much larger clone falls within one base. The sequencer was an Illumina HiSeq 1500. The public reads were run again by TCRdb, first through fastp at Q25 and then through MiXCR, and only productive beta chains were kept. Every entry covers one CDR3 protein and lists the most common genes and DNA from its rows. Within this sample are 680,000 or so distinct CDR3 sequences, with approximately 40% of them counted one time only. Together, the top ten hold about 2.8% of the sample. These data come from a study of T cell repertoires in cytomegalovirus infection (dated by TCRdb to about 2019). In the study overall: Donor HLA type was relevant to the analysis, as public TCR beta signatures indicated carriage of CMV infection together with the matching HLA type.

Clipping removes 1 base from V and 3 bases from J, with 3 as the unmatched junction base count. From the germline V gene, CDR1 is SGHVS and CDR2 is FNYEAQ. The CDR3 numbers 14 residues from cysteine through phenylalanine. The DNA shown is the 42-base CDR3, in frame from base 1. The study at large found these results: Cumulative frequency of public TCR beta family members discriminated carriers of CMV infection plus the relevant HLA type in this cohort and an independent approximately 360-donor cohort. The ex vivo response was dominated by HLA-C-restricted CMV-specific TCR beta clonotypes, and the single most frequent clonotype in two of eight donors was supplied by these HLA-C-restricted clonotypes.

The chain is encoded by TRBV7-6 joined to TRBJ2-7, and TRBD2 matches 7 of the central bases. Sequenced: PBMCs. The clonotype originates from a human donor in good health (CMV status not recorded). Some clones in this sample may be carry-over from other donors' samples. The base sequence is TGTGCCAGCAGCTTAGGGGAGGGTAGCTACGAGCAGTACTTC. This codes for CASSLGEGSYEQYF.